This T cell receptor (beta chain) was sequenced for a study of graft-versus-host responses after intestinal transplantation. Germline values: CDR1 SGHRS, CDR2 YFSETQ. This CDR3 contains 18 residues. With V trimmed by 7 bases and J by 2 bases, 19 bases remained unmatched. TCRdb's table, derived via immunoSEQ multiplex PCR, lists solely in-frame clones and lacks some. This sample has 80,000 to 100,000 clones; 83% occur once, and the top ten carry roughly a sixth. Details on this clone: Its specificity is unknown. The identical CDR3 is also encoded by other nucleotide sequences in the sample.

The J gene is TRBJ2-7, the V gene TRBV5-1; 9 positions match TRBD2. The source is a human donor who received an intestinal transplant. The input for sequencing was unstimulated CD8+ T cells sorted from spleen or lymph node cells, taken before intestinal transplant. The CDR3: CASQRGLAGGPSAYEQYF. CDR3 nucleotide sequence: TGCGCCAGCCAACGGGGACTCGCGGGGGGGCCTTCAGCCTACGAGCAGTACTTC.